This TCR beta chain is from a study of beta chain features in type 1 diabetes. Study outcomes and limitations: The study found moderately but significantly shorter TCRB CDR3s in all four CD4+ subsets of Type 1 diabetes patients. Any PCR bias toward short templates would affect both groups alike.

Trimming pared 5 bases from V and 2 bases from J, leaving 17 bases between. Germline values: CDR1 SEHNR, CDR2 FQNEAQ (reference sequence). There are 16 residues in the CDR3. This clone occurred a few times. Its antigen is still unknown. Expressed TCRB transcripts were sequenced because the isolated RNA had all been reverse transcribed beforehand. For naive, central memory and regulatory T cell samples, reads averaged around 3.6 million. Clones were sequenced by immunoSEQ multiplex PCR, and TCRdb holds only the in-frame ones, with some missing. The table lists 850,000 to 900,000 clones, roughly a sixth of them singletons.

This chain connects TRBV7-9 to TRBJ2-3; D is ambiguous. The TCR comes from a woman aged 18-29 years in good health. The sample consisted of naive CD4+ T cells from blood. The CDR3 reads CASSLNAQVSTDTQYF. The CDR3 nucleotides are TGTGCCAGCAGCCTGAACGCGCAGGTATCCACAGATACGCAGTATTTT. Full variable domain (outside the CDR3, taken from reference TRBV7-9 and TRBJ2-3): DTGVSQNPRHKITKRGQNVTFRCDPISEHNRLYWYRQTLGQGPEFLTYFQNEAQLEKSRLLSDRFSAERPKGSFSTLEIQRTEQGDSAMYLCASSLNAQVSTDTQYFGPGTRLTVL.